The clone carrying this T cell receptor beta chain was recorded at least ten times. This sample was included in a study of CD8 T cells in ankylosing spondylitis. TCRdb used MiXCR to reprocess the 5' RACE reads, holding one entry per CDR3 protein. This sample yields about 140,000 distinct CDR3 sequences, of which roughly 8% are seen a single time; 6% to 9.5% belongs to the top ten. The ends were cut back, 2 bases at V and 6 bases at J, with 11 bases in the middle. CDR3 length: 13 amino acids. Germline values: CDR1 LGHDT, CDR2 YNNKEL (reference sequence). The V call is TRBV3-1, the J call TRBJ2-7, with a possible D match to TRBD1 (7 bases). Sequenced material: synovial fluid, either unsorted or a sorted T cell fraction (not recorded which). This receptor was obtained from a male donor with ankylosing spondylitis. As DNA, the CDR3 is TGTGCCAGCAGCCAAACCCAGGGGGGCGAGCAGTACTTC. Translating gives CASSQTQGGEQYF.